The TCR beta chain under discussion was sequenced for a study of blood T cell repertoires in COVID-19. Study context: Material from acute and convalescent COVID-19 was sourced from the United States, Italy and Spain. The cDNA or gDNA used as material had been derived from T cells, B-cell-depleted T cells, or PBMCs.

Study processing details: Estimation of nucleated cell counts relied on the amplification of reference gene primers. Assay used: immunoSEQ multiplex PCR; TCRdb lists only in-frame clones, some missing. Clone size and the V and J calls come from that table; the DNA yielded D and trimming. In the table there are 150,000 or so clones, roughly nine tenths of which are singletons. The CDR3 has 14 residues. Germline loops: CDR1 SNHLY, CDR2 FYNNEI. The germline V and J ends were trimmed by 5 bases and 5 bases, with 12 bases remaining between them. The V call is TRBV2, the J call TRBJ1-4; no clear D gene. This TCR was recovered from a woman in her sixties or seventies with acute or convalescent COVID-19. Specimen: peripheral blood. This CDR3 reads CASSPGRHNEKLFF. CDR3 sequence (DNA): TGTGCCAGCAGTCCAGGCCGACACAATGAAAAACTGTTTTTT.